These 18 T cell receptor beta chains originate from one sample sequenced in a study of Graves' ophthalmopathy and Graves' hyperthyroidism. The TCR beta CDR3 regions underwent amplification from RNA transcripts. The authors performed first-round RT-PCR with HTBI primers and then a second-round multiplex PCR. TCRdb re-analysed the multiplex PCR reads in MiXCR, keeping a single row per CDR3 protein. The sample carries around 170,000 distinct CDR3 sequences, approximately 38% recorded once. The sample taken for sequencing was peripheral blood. The receptor set was obtained from a woman in her forties with Graves' ophthalmopathy.

This clonotype was found many times. The J gene is TRBJ2-7, the V gene TRBV4-1; TRBD1 aligns across 9 bases. Trimming cost V 4 bases and J 10 bases; bases outside gene matches: 20. The CDR3 covers 17 residues. Germline values: CDR1 MGHRA, CDR2 YSYEKL. CDR3 DNA sequence: TGCGCCAGCAGCCTCAGGCACCCACCGGGACAGGGAAGAGGTCAGTACTTC. Protein: CASSLRHPPGQGRGQYF.

V gene TRBV7-2 combines with J gene TRBJ2-5; 7 nucleotides line up with TRBD1. V shed 6 bases, J shed 7 bases, and the junction held 5 bases outside the gene matches. The CDR3 loop spans 12 amino acids. From germline, CDR1 is SGHTA and CDR2 FQGNSA. In nucleotides, the CDR3 is TGTGCCAGCAGTGGGACAGCAGTGACCCAGTACTTC. Its protein product is CASSGTAVTQYF.

The table lists this clonotype with many counts. The rearrangement uses TRBV2 and TRBJ1-6, with no clear D. The germline gives CDR1 SNHLY, CDR2 FYNNEI. V dropped 6 bases and J dropped 6 bases, with 15 bases sitting between them. CDR3 length equals 15 residues. The CDR3, as DNA: TGTGCCAGCAGCCAGTTCGGGTCGGGTAATTCACCCCTCCACTTT. Its translation: CASSQFGSGNSPLHF.

This clonotype occurred many times. This rearrangement joins TRBV28 to TRBJ2-7, with D hard to call. In germline, CDR1 is MDHEN, CDR2 SYDVKM. CDR3 length: 11 residues. V lost 5 bases, J lost 3 bases, and 5 bases lay in between. The CDR3 protein is CASSTYYEQYF. The CDR3 bases are TGTGCCAGCAGTACGTACTACGAGCAGTACTTC.

This clonotype was seen ten or more times. The J gene is TRBJ2-7, the V gene TRBV18; TRBD1 is a possible D gene (6 bases). The CDR3 runs 15 residues. The germline CDR1 and CDR2 sequences are KGHSH and LQKENI. V lost 5 bases to trimming and J lost 6 bases, with 20 bases between them. The CDR3 loop reads CASSSRTGLAAEQYF. CDR3 nucleotides: TGTGCCAGCTCATCAAGAACAGGGTTAGCCGCCGAGCAGTACTTC.

This clonotype was counted at least ten times. The genes are TRBV5-1 and TRBJ2-7; TRBD1 aligns across 11 bases. Germline loops: CDR1 SGHRS, CDR2 YFSETQ. V lost 1 base, J lost 7 bases, and 4 bases stayed unmatched. The CDR3 loop spans 14 amino acids. Here the CDR3 DNA reads TGCGCCAGCAGCTTGAGGACAGGGGGCGGGGAGCAGTACTTC. This gives the protein CASSLRTGGGEQYF. Complete variable domain (other parts from reference TRBV5-1 and TRBJ2-7): KAGVTQTPRYLIKTRGQQVTLSCSPISGHRSVSWYQQTPGQGLQFLFEYFSETQRNKGNFPGRFSGRQFSNSRSEMNVSTLELGDSALYLCASSLRTGGGEQYFGPGTRLTVT.

V gene TRBV12-3 or TRBV12-4 combines with J gene TRBJ1-1; 10 nucleotides agree with TRBD1. The CDR3 is 15 residues long. With 3 bases clipped from V and 7 bases from J, the junction kept 8 bases outside the gene matches. CDR3 DNA: TGTGCCAGCAGTTTTGGGACAGGGGCGCGAGGTGAAGCTTTCTTT. Translating gives CASSFGTGARGEAFF.

Many counts were recorded for this clonotype. J is TRBJ1-6 and V is TRBV2; D remains unclear. CDR3 length equals 15 residues. Trimming took 3 bases from V and 2 from J, leaving 8 bases between them. Germline values: CDR1 SNHLY, CDR2 FYNNEI. The CDR3 is CASSDQDAYNSPLHF. CDR3 in DNA: TGTGCCAGCAGTGATCAGGACGCCTATAATTCACCCCTCCACTTT.

This clonotype was seen many times. The chain has TRBV5-1 and TRBJ1-5, with a tentative D call TRBD1 (5 bases). The CDR3 totals 14 residues. The germline V gene has CDR1 SGHRS and CDR2 YFSETQ. Trimming cost V 4 bases and J 8 bases, with 16 bases left between them. CDR3 in amino acids: CASSPEGIWEPQHF. The CDR3 bases are TGCGCCAGCAGCCCGGAGGGGATTTGGGAGCCCCAGCATTTT.

The chain uses TRBV7-8 and TRBJ1-1, with 7 bases matching TRBD1. V was pared by 3 bases and J by 0 bases, with 13 bases of the junction left unmatched. The germline gives CDR1 SGHVS, CDR2 FQNEAQ. The CDR3 length is 18 residues. This chain's CDR3 is CASSFEVDRYFMNTEAFF. The CDR3 coding sequence is TGTGCCAGCAGCTTTGAGGTGGACAGGTACTTCATGAACACTGAAGCTTTCTTT. Complete variable domain (other parts from reference TRBV7-8 and TRBJ1-1): GAGVSQSPRYKVAKRGQDVALRCDPISGHVSLFWYQQALGQGPEFLTYFQNEAQLDKSGLPSDRFFAERPEGSVSTLKIQRTQQEDSAVYLCASSFEVDRYFMNTEAFFGQGTRLTVV.

This clonotype came up many times. The chain recombines TRBV3-1 with TRBJ1-6; TRBD1 agrees at 9 bases. Germline CDR1 is LGHDT and CDR2 is YNNKEL (reference sequence). The CDR3 sequence is 15 residues long. The trim removed 4 bases at V and 8 bases at J, leaving 6 bases unmatched. CDR3 amino acids: CASSPGQGTDSPLHF. In nucleotides, the CDR3 is TGTGCCAGCAGCCCCGGACAGGGGACCGATTCACCCCTCCACTTT.

This clonotype occurred many times. The CDR3 here is CSVSTGSRTNTEAFF. For the CDR3, the DNA is TGCAGCGTTAGCACAGGGTCCCGGACAAACACTGAAGCTTTCTTT. The rearrangement joins TRBV29-1 to TRBJ1-1, with D possibly being TRBD1 (6 bases). Trimming took 5 bases from V and 2 from J, leaving 18 bases between them. This CDR3 has 15 amino acids. Germline CDR1 and CDR2: SQVTM and ANQGSEA.

Ten or more counts support this clonotype. The chain combines TRBV7-9 with TRBJ1-1; 7 positions match TRBD1. Trimming cost V 1 base and J 0 bases; bases outside gene matches: 5. Looked up from germline, CDR1 is SEHNR and CDR2 is FQNEAQ (reference sequence). This CDR3 is built from 16 residues. The chain's CDR3 is CASSLVTGLMNTEAFF. The DNA for the CDR3 is TGTGCCAGCAGCTTAGTGACAGGGCTCATGAACACTGAAGCTTTCTTT.

This clonotype was counted only a few times. The chain combines TRBV6-1 with TRBJ2-2; TRBD2 matches at 16 bases. The CDR3 spans 17 residues. Germline loops: CDR1 MNHNS, CDR2 SASEGT. V dropped 0 bases and J dropped 7; count of bases not matched to a gene: 2. The CDR3 loop is CASSEAGLAGGYGELFF. As DNA, the CDR3 is TGTGCCAGCAGTGAAGCGGGACTAGCGGGAGGGTACGGGGAGCTGTTTTTT.

This clonotype was seen at least ten times. This rearrangement joins TRBV19 to TRBJ2-7; D perhaps matches TRBD1 (7 bases). Germline V lookup: CDR1 LNHDA, CDR2 SQIVND (reference sequence). The V end was cut by 2 bases, the J end by 6 bases, with 20 bases between. This CDR3 has 16 amino acids. The CDR3 coding sequence is TGTGCCAGTAGTATAAAACCGACAGGGAGGAAATCCGAGCAGTACTTC. Its translation: CASSIKPTGRKSEQYF.

This clonotype was found many times. This rearrangement joins TRBV29-1 to TRBJ1-3; D unclear. The length of the CDR3 is 16 residues. The germline V and J ends were trimmed by 2 bases and 0 bases, with 14 bases remaining between them. Germline V gene lookup returns CDR1 SQVTM and CDR2 ANQGSEA. CDR3 protein: CSVEIGARSSGNTIYF. DNA of the CDR3: TGCAGCGTTGAAATAGGTGCGAGATCCTCTGGAAACACCATATATTTT.

This clonotype showed up many times. The chain has TRBV20-1 and TRBJ2-5, with 9 bases aligning to TRBD1. Losses at the gene ends were 5 bases for V and 5 bases for J; bases not matched to a gene: 9. The germline V gene has CDR1 DFQATT and CDR2 SNEGSKA (reference sequence). CDR3 length equals 14 residues. Here the CDR3 reads CSADRDRAVETQYF. CDR3 sequence (DNA): TGCAGTGCTGACCGGGACAGGGCCGTCGAGACCCAGTACTTC.

This chain's CDR3 is CASSQHTMTYEQYF. In DNA, the CDR3 is TGTGCCAGCAGCCAACATACAATGACCTACGAGCAGTACTTC. The chain recombines TRBV7-2 with TRBJ2-7; D gene uncertain. Germline V gene lookup returns CDR1 SGHTA and CDR2 FQGNSA. Deletions cut 5 bases from V and 2 bases from J, with 13 bases between. CDR3 length: 14 amino acids.